Listed here are 12 T cell receptor beta chains from one sample, sequenced in a study of blood T cell repertoires in COVID-19 (dated by TCRdb to about 2020). The method was the immunoSEQ multiplex PCR assay. Sourced from immuneACCESS, this table was stored by TCRdb with only in-frame sequences that have V and J called. A share of the clones is absent; for the studies checked, an unresolved V gene accounts for under half, and the remainder has no known explanation. The sample records 390,000 or so clones, about 90% of which are singletons. Roughly 6.8% of the sample is taken by the ten largest. Sample: peripheral blood. These receptors were obtained from a young man with active or convalescent COVID-19.

This clone was counted ten times or more. The chain joins TRBV5-4 to TRBJ2-2, with unresolved D. The CDR3 has 13 amino acids. Germline V gives CDR1 SGHNT, CDR2 YYREEE (reference sequence). V shed 7 bases and J shed 3 bases, with 10 bases lying between them. The CDR3, as DNA: TGTGCCAGCGGTCTGGCGGACACCGGGGAGCTGTTTTTT. Amino acid sequence: CASGLADTGELFF. Full variable domain (rest looked up from reference TRBV5-4 and TRBJ2-2): ETGVTQSPTHLIKTRGQQVTLRCSSQSGHNTVSWYQQALGQGPQFIFQYYREEENGRGNFPPRFSGLQFPNYSSELNVNALELDDSALYLCASGLADTGELFFGEGSRLTVL.

This clone has a single count. The chain has TRBV18 and TRBJ1-1; D remains unclear. V gave up 3 bases and J gave up 0 bases, with 8 bases separating them. The CDR3 contains 14 residues. Germline lookup yields CDR1 KGHSH and CDR2 LQKENI. The CDR3 nucleotides read TGTGCCAGCTCACCCACAGTCATGAACACTGAAGCTTTCTTT. It is translated as CASSPTVMNTEAFF. Full variable domain (remainder filled in from reference TRBV18 and TRBJ1-1): NAGVMQNPRHLVRRRGQEARLRCSPMKGHSHVYWYRQLPEEGLKFMVYLQKENIIDESGMPKERFSAEFPKEGPSILRIQQVVRGDSAAYFCASSPTVMNTEAFFGQGTRLTVV.

This rearrangement joins TRBV7-9 to TRBJ2-2; D is possibly TRBD1 (6 bases). CDR1 is SEHNR and CDR2 is FQNEAQ in the germline V gene (reference sequence). Between the trimmed V and J ends, which lost 2 bases and 2 bases, there was a span of 12 bases. The length of the CDR3 is 16 residues. Here the CDR3 DNA reads TGTGCCAGCAGCTTACTTCGGGACACTAACACCGGGGAGCTGTTTTTT. Its translation: CASSLLRDTNTGELFF.

The CDR3 spells CASSLGTHGNTIYF. CDR3 nucleotides: TGTGCCAGCAGCCTGGGGACTCATGGAAACACCATATATTTT. This chain links TRBV5-6 with TRBJ1-3; maybe TRBD1 (5 bases). V was cut by 4 bases and J by 3 bases, with 11 bases left in between. CDR1 SGHDT and CDR2 YYEEEE come from the germline V gene. The CDR3 has 14 amino acids.

The V and J genes are TRBV4-2 and TRBJ2-3, with D perhaps matching TRBD2 (5 bases). Germline V gene data show CDR1 as LGHNA and CDR2 as YNFKEQ. V was pared by 0 bases and J by 6 bases, with 22 bases between. The CDR3 is 18 amino acids. CDR3 in DNA: TGTGCCAGCAGCCAAGATATTGGGCAGGCGATCCGAGGGGATACGCAGTATTTT. Encoded protein: CASSQDIGQAIRGDTQYF.

The chain uses TRBV5-1 and TRBJ2-1; a weak D match, TRBD2 (6 bases). Germline values: CDR1 SGHRS, CDR2 YFSETQ. The CDR3 contains 14 residues. V shed 4 bases and J shed 7 bases, with 15 bases lying between them. The CDR3 nucleotides read TGCGCCAGCAGCCTCGGGAGTGTAAAGAATGAGCAGTTCTTC. It encodes CASSLGSVKNEQFF.

The J gene is TRBJ1-3, the V gene TRBV7-2; 8 bases agree with TRBD1. V lost 6 bases to trimming and J lost 3 bases; unmatched junction nucleotides: 7. Germline V gene sequence: CDR1 SGHTA, CDR2 FQGNSA. The CDR3 runs 15 residues. The CDR3 here is CASSPTGVVGNTIYF. CDR3 DNA sequence: TGTGCCAGCAGTCCGACAGGGGTCGTTGGAAACACCATATATTTT.

This rearrangement joins TRBV7-9 to TRBJ2-2; perhaps TRBD2 as D (5 bases). CDR1 is SEHNR, CDR2 FQNEAQ, per germline (reference sequence). Trimming left V 1 base short and J 5 bases short, with 5 bases between. This CDR3 contains 13 residues. CDR3 coding DNA: TGTGCCAGCAGCTTAGGGAGGACCGGGGAGCTGTTTTTT. Residues: CASSLGRTGELFF.

Note on this clone: The junction differs from germline at one of its ends, possibly a read error. The chain links TRBV7-7 to TRBJ2-2; 14 bases fit TRBD2. CDR3 length: 17 amino acids. The germline V gene encodes CDR1 SSHAT and CDR2 FNYEAQ (reference sequence). DNA for the CDR3: TGTGCTAGCAGCCCCGGGACTAGCGGGAGAGGCTCCGGGGAGCTGTTTTTT. This translates into CASSPGTSGRGSGELFF.

This chain connects TRBV7-6 to TRBJ2-2; D possibly corresponds to TRBD1 (6 bases). From germline, CDR1 is SGHVS and CDR2 FNYEAQ. CDR3 size: 17 residues. Trimming took off 3 bases at V and 1 base at J, with 15 bases between the two ends. CDR3 in amino acids: CASSLGRTEENTGELFF. CDR3 nucleotide sequence: TGTGCCAGCAGCTTGGGAAGGACAGAAGAGAACACCGGGGAGCTGTTTTTT. Combining the CDR3 with reference TRBV7-6 and TRBJ2-2 gives the whole variable domain GAGVSQSPRYKVTKRGQDVALRCDPISGHVSLYWYRQALGQGPEFLTYFNYEAQQDKSGLPNDRFSAERPEGSISTLTIQRTEQRDSAMYRCASSLGRTEENTGELFFGEGSRLTVL.

The chain couples TRBV6-5 to TRBJ2-7, with D maybe TRBD1 (6 bases). Germline assignment: CDR1 MNHEY and CDR2 SVGAGI. The ends were cut back, 0 bases at V and 1 base at J, with 10 bases in the middle. CDR3 length equals 15 residues. The CDR3 sequence is CASSYSTQGSYEQYF. CDR3 nucleotides: TGTGCCAGCAGTTACTCGACGCAGGGGTCCTACGAGCAGTACTTC.

The chain couples TRBV6-5 to TRBJ2-1; 9 bases align to TRBD1. Germline values: CDR1 MNHEY, CDR2 SVGAGI. The CDR3 length is 15 residues. V lost 6 bases, J lost 2 bases, and 5 bases stayed unmatched. The CDR3: CASRPRQGAYNEQFF. In DNA, the CDR3 is TGTGCCAGCAGACCACGACAGGGGGCCTACAATGAGCAGTTCTTC.